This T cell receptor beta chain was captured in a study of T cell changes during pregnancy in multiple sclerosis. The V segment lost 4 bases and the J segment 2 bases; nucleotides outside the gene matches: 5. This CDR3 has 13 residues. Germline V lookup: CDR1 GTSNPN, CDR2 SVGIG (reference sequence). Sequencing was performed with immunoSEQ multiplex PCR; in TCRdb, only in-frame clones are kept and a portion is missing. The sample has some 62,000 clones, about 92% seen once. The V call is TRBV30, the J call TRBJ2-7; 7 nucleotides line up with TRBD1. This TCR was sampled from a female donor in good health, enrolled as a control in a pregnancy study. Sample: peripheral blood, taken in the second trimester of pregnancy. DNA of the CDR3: TGTGCCTGGAAGACCAGGGGGACCTACGAGCAGTACTTC. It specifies CAWKTRGTYEQYF.